This T cell receptor beta chain was sequenced in a study of T cell clones after liver transplantation. Overall study context: A pre-transplant mixed lymphocyte reaction with TCRbeta sequencing defined graft-donor-reactive clones followed in post-transplant blood. Broader study findings: Compared with third party-reactive sequences, donor-reactive ones declined more, independent of withdrawal success. These preliminary findings come from unstandardized post-transplant sampling times. Rather than being deleted, graft donor-reactive T cells may have moved into the graft.

This clone was observed a single time. Its antigen is currently unknown. The V gene lost 10 bases and the J gene lost 3 bases, with 13 bases spanning the gap. Germline CDR1 and CDR2: SGHTA and FQGNSA. The CDR3 sequence is 13 residues long. Clones were sequenced by immunoSEQ multiplex PCR, and TCRdb holds only the in-frame ones, with some missing. The sample consists of over 14,000 clones, 82% of them appearing once. The sample here was CD8+ T cells from blood, taken roughly 50 months after liver transplant. The chain links TRBV7-2 to TRBJ2-1; D ambiguous. The TCR sequence derives from a human patient who received a liver transplant. Among the T cells, some may be from the graft donor. The CDR3 nucleotides are TGTGCCACCGATGTCTCGGGCTACAATGAGCAGTTCTTC. Protein: CATDVSGYNEQFF.